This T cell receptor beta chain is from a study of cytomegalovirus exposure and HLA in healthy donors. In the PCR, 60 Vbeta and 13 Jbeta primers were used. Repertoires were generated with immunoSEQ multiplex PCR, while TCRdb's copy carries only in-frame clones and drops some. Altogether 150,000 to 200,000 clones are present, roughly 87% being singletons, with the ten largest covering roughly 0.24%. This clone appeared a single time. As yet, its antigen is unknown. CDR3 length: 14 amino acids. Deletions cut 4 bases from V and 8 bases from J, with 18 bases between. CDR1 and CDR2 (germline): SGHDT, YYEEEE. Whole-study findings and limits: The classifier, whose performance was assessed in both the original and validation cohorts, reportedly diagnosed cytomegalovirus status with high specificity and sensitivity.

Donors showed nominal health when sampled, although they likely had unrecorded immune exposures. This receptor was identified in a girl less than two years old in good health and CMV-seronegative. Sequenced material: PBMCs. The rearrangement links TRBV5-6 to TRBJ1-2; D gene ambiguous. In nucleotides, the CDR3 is TGTGCCAGCAGCCCGGGGTTGATCTCGAGAGGCTACACCTTC. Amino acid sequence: CASSPGLISRGYTF.